This paragraph reports one T cell receptor (beta chain). Since a much larger clone is just one base distant, this may be a read error. The sample comes from a study of T-cell memory formation after mild COVID-19. The trim removed 2 bases at V and 3 bases at J, leaving 7 bases unmatched. Germline CDR1 and CDR2: SGHDT and YYEEEE. CDR3 length equals 16 residues. From the 5' RACE reads, TCRdb called clonotypes with MiXCR, one entry per CDR3 protein. The data contain 250,000 to 350,000 distinct CDR3 sequences, roughly 17% of them seen just once; the ten biggest clones take up roughly 25%. Sequencing input: PBMCs or a T cell subset sorted from them (not recorded which). This receptor was taken from a man aged 18 to 30 who had mild COVID-19 (a few samples of this study predate the infection). Cell type and time point are not known. This rearrangement joins TRBV5-6 to TRBJ1-3; 8 nucleotides match TRBD1. The CDR3: CASSFWTGYIGNTIYF. The CDR3, as DNA: TGTGCCAGCAGCTTTTGGACAGGGTATATTGGAAACACCATATATTTT.